This TCR beta chain was recovered during a study of vaccination effects on CD4 cells after COVID-19 (dated by TCRdb to between 2020 and 2023). About the full investigation: Two doses of either the BNT162b2 or the mRNA-1273 mRNA SARS-CoV-2 vaccine were administered to participants. The study compared SARS-CoV-2 spike-specific CD4+ TCR repertoires before and after mRNA vaccination in COVID-19 convalescent patients and infection-naive vaccine recipients. Pre-vaccine samples from a couple of convalescent patients were drawn 16 days and one week before the first dose, 142 and 148 days after COVID-19 diagnosis. The full study included some 10 COVID-19 convalescent patients and several SARS-CoV-2-naive healthy vaccine recipients. The Oncomine TCR Beta short-read assay on an Illumina iSeq 100 was used to sequence cultures from other donors in the study.

In the ViraFEST assay, PBMC were stimulated with viral peptide pools, and TCR sequencing was then used to find antigen-specific CD4+ T cell clonotypes based on their expansion. After about 10 days of culture, CD4+ T cells were isolated with the EasySep CD4+ T cell isolation kit. Convalescent patients had PCR-confirmed SARS-CoV-2 infection between March and December 2020, before Alpha, Beta and Delta variants emerged in the United States. Over 1.5 million PBMC per well were cultured with approximately 10 ug/ml peptides in IMDM containing about 5% human AB serum, about 10 IU/ml IL-2 and gentamicin. Half of the culture medium was replaced with fresh IL-2-containing medium on days 3 and 7. Unless noted otherwise, every peptide stimulation condition was grown in triplicate wells. Using Ficoll-Paque Plus gradient centrifugation, PBMC were separated from whole blood and then either used fresh or cryopreserved at -140C. The QIAamp micro DNA kit was used to extract genomic DNA from the cultured CD4+ T cells.

CDR1 and CDR2, per the germline V gene (reference sequence), are SEHNR and FQNEAQ. V and J are truncated by 2 bases and 0 bases respectively, leaving an intervening sequence of 4 bases. The CDR3 spans 13 residues, from the cysteine through the phenylalanine. The CDR3 DNA has 39 bases and is translated from base 1. Here is what the overall study found, with its caveats: At late post-vaccination timepoints, both infection-induced and vaccine-induced clones showed marked clonal contraction, consistent with waning T cell responses. The study was limited by a small number of convalescent patients, and early post-infection timepoints were lacking. Among convalescent patients, the spike-reactive repertoire after vaccination was made up mainly of new vaccine-induced clones that were largely distinct from the clones induced by infection.

Remarks on this clone: Its target antigen remains unknown. Base-call qualities are not available, and no considerably larger clone is one nucleotide away.

Library preparation used the immunoSEQ multiplex PCR assay. DNA from the CD4+ T cells that had been cultured and isolated underwent TCR beta CDR3 sequencing. Turning to the authors' computational methods: Non-productive TCR sequences were removed and reads were trimmed to the CDR3 region, keeping CDR3s of at least 7 amino acids. Antigen-specific clonotypes were identified with the MANAFEST web app by comparing expansion in peptide wells against reference cultures. To be called positive, a clone needed expansion at FDR<0.05 compared with the reference and with all other wells, an odds ratio greater than 5, and a frequency greater than 0.1% in two replicate wells. Clonotypes significantly expanded in SARS-CoV-2 spike wells and in at least one common cold coronavirus spike condition were defined as cross-reactive. Using the stringdist R package, CDR3 similarity was measured by Levenshtein distance, and unrooted trees were constructed with ape in R 3.6.1. Held by TCRdb, this immuneACCESS table contains in-frame sequences only and omits some clones. Under half of the omission traces to an unresolved V gene where checked; the cause of the rest is unknown. That table is the source of V, J and clone size, and D and trimming were worked out from the DNA. This sample has approximately 40,000 clones in its table, and just under 75% of those were observed once. 33% of the sample goes to the ten largest clones.

The chain is encoded by TRBV7-9 joined to TRBJ1-1; there is no confident call for the D gene. The receptor was isolated from a human donor who had a prior SARS-CoV-2 infection. The sequences come from CD4+ T cells from PBMCs cultured with a peptide pool, collected before COVID-19 vaccination. Here is the DNA: TGTGCCAGCAGCTTATCTTTGAACACTGAAGCTTTCTTT. This sequence encodes CASSLSLNTEAFF.